This TCR beta chain was sequenced for a study of cytomegalovirus exposure and HLA in healthy donors. As for this clone: Its specificity is not known.

Study-wide points: The classifier, whose performance was assessed in both the original and validation cohorts, reportedly diagnosed cytomegalovirus status with high specificity and sensitivity. A list of 150 to 200 TCR beta chains associated with cytomegalovirus was given.

Germline lookup yields CDR1 SGDLS and CDR2 YYNGEE. The CDR3 contains 15 residues. V lost 3 bases, J lost 5 bases, and 2 bases stayed unmatched. Only in-frame clones appear in the TCRdb table, and some are missing; sequencing was by immunoSEQ multiplex PCR. The repertoire holds about 220,000 clones, with 75% to 95% as singletons. Input material: PBMCs. V and J are TRBV9 and TRBJ2-1; 13 positions match TRBD2. The sequence derives from a woman aged 18-29 years in good health and CMV-seronegative. The CDR3 here is CASSGGLAGNNEQFF. The DNA of the CDR3 is TGTGCCAGCAGCGGGGGACTAGCGGGGAACAATGAGCAGTTCTTC.